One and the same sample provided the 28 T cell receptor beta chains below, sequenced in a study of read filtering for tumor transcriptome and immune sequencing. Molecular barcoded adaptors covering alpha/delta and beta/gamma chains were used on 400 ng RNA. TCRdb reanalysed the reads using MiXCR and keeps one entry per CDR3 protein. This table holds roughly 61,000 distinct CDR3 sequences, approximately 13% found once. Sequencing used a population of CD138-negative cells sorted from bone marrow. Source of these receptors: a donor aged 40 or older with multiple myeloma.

CDR3 DNA sequence: TGCAGCGTTGGGGCCGGGACAGGTCGGAGTAGGTGGGCTACCTATGGCTACACCTTC. This codes for CSVGAGTGRSRWATYGYTF. The chain is built from TRBV29-1 and TRBJ1-2, with 8 bases aligning to TRBD1. The V gene's germline CDR1 is SQVTM and CDR2 ANQGSEA. Unmatched junction bases numbered 23, after V lost 4 bases and J lost 4 bases. The CDR3 consists of 19 residues.

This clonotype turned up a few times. This CDR3 is CATSDRGWADTQYF. In DNA form, the CDR3 reads TGTGCCACCAGTGACCGAGGATGGGCAGATACGCAGTATTTT. The chain employs TRBV24-1 and TRBJ2-3; D is ambiguous. Germline V gives CDR1 KGHDR, CDR2 SFDVKD. The V gene lost 4 bases and the J gene lost 4 bases, with 11 bases spanning the gap. This CDR3 contains 14 residues.

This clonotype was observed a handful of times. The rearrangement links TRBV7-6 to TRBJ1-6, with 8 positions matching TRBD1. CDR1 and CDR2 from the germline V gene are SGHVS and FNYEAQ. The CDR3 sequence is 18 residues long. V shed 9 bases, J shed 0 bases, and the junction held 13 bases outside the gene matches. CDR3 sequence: CASGVRGQESSYNSPLHF. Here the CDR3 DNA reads TGTGCCAGTGGAGTGAGGGGACAGGAGAGCTCCTATAATTCACCCCTCCACTTT.

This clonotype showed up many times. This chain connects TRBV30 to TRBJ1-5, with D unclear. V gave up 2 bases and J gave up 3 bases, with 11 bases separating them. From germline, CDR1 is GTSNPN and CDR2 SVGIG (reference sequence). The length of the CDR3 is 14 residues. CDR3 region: CAWSLGFANQPQHF. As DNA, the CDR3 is TGTGCCTGGAGTTTAGGTTTCGCCAATCAGCCCCAGCATTTT. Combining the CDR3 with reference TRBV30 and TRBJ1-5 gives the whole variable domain SQTIHQWPATLVQPVGSPLSLECTVEGTSNPNLYWYRQAAGRGLQLLFYSVGIGQISSEVPQNLSASRPQDRQFILSSKKLLLSDSGFYLCAWSLGFANQPQHFGDGTRLSIL.

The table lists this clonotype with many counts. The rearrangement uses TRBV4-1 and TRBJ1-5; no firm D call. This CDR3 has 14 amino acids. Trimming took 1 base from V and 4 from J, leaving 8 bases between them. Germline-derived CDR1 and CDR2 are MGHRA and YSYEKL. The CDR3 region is CASSQVRANQPQHF. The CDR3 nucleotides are TGCGCCAGCAGCCAAGTGCGGGCGAATCAGCCCCAGCATTTT.

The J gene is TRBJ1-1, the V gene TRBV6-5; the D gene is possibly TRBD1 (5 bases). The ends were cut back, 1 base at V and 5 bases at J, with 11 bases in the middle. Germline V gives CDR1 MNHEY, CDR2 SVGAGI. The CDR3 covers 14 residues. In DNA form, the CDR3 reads TGTGCCAGCAGTTACTGGGGCGGGCTGACTGAAGCTTTCTTT. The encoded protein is CASSYWGGLTEAFF.

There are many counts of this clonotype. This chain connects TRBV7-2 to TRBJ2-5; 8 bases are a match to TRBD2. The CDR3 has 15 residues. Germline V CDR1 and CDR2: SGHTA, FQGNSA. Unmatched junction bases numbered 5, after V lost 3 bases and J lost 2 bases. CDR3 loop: CASSFGGGMQETQYF. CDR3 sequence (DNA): TGTGCCAGCAGCTTTGGCGGGGGGATGCAAGAGACCCAGTACTTC.

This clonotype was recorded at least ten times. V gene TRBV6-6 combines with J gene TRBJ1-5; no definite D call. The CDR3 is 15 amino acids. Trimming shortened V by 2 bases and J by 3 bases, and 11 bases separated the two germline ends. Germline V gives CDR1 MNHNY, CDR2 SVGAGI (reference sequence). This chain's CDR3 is CASSYLGRYNQPQHF. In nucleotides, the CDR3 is TGTGCCAGCAGTTACCTAGGACGGTACAATCAGCCCCAGCATTTT.

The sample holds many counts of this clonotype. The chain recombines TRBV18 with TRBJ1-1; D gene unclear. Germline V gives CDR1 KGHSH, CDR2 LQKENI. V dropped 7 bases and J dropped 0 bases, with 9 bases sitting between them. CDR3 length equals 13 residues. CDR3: CASLEIMNTEAFF. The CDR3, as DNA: TGTGCCAGCTTAGAGATCATGAACACTGAAGCTTTCTTT.

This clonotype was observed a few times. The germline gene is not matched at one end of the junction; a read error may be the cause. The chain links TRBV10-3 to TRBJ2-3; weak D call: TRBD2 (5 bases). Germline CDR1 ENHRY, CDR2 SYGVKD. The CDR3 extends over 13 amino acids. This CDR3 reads CAISDGGTDTRYF. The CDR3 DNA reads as TGTGCCATCAGTGACGGAGGCACAGATACGCGGTATTTT.

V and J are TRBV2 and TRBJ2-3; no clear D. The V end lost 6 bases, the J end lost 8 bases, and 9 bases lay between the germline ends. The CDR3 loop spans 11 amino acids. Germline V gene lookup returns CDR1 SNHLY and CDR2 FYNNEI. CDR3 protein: CASRIPPTQYF. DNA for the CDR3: TGTGCCAGCAGGATCCCCCCTACGCAGTATTTT.

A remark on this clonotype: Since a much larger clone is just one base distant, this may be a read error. The DNA of the CDR3 is TGCGCCAGCGGCTTGGATGGAGGGTGGGATCAGCCCCAGCATTTT. Its protein product is CASGLDGGWDQPQHF. This chain connects TRBV5-1 to TRBJ1-5; unclear D gene. Germline V gene sequence: CDR1 SGHRS, CDR2 YFSETQ. This CDR3 is built from 15 residues.

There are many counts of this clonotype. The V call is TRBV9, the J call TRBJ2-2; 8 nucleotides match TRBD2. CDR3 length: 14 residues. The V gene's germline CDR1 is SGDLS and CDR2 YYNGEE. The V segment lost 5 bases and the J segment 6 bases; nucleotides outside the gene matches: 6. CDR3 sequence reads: CASSAGRVPGELFF. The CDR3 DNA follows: TGTGCCAGCAGTGCCGGGAGGGTTCCCGGGGAGCTGTTTTTT.

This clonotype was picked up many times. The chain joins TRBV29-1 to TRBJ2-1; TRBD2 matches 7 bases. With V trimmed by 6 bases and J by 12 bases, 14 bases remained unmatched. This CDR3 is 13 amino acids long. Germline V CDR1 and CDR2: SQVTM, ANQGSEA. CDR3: CSVAGGDYAGQFF. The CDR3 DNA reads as TGCAGCGTCGCTGGGGGGGATTACGCTGGGCAGTTCTTC.

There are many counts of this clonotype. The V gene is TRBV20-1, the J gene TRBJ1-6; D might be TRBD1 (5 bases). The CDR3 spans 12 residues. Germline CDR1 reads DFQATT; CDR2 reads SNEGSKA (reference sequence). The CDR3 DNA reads TGCAGCGCGGGCAGGGTCGATTCACCCCTCCACTTT. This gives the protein CSAGRVDSPLHF.

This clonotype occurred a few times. CDR3 in amino acids: CASSLALDWGLYSHNEQFF. The CDR3 nucleotides read TGTGCCAGCAGCTTAGCCCTGGACTGGGGGCTTTATTCACACAATGAGCAGTTCTTC. The genes are TRBV11-2 and TRBJ2-1; the D gene is possibly TRBD1 (6 bases). Trimming took off 1 base at V and 5 bases at J, with 24 bases between the two ends. Germline lookup yields CDR1 SGHAT and CDR2 FQNNGV. The length of the CDR3 is 19 residues.

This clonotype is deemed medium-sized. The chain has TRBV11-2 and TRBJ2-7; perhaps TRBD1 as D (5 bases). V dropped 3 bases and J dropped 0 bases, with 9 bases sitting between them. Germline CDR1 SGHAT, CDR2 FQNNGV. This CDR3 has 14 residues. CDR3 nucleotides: TGTGCCAGCAGCTTCGTTGACAGCTCCTACGAGCAGTACTTC. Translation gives CASSFVDSSYEQYF.

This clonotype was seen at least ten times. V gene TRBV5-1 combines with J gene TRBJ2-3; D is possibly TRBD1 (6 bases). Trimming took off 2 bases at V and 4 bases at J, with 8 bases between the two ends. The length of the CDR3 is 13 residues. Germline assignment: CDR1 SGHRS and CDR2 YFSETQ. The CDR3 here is CASSFAGADTQYF. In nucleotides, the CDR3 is TGCGCCAGCAGCTTTGCAGGGGCAGATACGCAGTATTTT.

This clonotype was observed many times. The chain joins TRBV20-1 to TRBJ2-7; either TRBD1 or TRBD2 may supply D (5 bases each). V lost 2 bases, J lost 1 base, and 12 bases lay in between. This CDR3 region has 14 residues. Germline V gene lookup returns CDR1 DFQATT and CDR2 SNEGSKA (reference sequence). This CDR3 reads CSARTGTWSYEQYF. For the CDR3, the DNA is TGCAGTGCTAGAACCGGGACCTGGTCCTACGAGCAGTACTTC.

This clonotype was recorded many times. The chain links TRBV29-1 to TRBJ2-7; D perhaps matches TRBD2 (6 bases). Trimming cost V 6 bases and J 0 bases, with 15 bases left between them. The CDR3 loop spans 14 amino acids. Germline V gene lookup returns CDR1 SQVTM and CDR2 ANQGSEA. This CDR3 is CSVARGISSYEQYF. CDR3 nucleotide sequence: TGCAGCGTCGCACGCGGGATCAGCTCCTACGAGCAGTACTTC.

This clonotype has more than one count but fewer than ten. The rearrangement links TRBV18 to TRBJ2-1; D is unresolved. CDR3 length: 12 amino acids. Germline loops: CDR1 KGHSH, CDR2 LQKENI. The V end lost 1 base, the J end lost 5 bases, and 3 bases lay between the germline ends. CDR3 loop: CASSPRDNEQFF. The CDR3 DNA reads TGTGCCAGCTCACCACGTGACAATGAGCAGTTCTTC.

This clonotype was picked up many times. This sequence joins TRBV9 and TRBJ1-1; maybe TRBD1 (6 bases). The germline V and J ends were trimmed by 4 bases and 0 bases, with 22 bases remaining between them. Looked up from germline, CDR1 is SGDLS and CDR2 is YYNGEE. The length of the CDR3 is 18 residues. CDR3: CASSKRGGTADMNTEAFF. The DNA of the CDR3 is TGTGCCAGCAGCAAGAGGGGGGGCACAGCCGATATGAACACTGAAGCTTTCTTT.

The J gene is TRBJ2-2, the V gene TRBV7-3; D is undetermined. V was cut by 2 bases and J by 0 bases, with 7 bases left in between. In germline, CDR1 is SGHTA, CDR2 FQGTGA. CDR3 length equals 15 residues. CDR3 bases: TGTGCCAGCAGCTTACTAAGCACGAACACCGGGGAGCTGTTTTTT. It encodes CASSLLSTNTGELFF.

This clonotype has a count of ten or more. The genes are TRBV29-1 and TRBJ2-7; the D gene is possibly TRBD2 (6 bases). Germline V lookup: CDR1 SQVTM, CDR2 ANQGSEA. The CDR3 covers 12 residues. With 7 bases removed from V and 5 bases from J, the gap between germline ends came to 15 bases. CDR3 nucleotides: TGCAGCGCAACGGAGCGGGCCAACGAGCAGTACTTC. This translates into CSATERANEQYF.

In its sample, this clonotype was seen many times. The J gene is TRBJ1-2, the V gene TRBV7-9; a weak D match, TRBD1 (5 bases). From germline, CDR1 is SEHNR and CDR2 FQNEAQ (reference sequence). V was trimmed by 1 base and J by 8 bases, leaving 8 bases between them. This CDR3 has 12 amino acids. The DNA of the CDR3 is TGTGCCAGCAGCTTAGACAGGAGAGGCTACACCTTC. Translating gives CASSLDRRGYTF.

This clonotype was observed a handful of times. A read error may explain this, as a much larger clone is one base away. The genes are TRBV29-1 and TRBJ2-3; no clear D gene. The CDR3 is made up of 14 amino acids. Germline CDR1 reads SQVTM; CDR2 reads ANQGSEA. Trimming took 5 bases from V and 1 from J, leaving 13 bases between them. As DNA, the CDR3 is TGCAGCGTTATCTCCAGGAGACGCACAGATACGCAGTATTTT. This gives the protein CSVISRRRTDTQYF.

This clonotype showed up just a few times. Here the CDR3 DNA reads TGTGCCAGTAGTATACCCCCGGACAGGGCGAGGAAAACTGGGGCCAACGTCCTGACTTTC. Translation gives CASSIPPDRARKTGANVLTF. The chain combines TRBV19 with TRBJ2-6; 8 positions match TRBD1. V trimming: 2 bases; J trimming: 2 bases; junction bases outside the gene matches: 14. Germline loops: CDR1 LNHDA, CDR2 SQIVND (reference sequence). The CDR3 spans 20 residues.

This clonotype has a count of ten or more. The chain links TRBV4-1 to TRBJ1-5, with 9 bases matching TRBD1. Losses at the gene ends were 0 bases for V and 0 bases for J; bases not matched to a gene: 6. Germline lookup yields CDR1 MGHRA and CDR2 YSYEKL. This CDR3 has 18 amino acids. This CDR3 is CASSQDGGQGYSNQPQHF. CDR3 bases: TGCGCCAGCAGCCAAGATGGGGGACAGGGTTATAGCAATCAGCCCCAGCATTTT.